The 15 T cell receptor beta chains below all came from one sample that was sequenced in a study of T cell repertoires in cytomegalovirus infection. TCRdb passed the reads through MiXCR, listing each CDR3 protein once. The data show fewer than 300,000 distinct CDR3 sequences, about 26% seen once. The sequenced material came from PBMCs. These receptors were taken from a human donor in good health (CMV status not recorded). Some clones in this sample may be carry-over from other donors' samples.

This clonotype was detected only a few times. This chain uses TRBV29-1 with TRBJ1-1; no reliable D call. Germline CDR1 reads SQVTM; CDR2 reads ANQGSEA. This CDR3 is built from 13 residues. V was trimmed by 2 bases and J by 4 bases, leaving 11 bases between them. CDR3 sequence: CSVESNRVTEAFF. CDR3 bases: TGCAGCGTTGAATCTAATAGGGTCACTGAAGCTTTCTTT.

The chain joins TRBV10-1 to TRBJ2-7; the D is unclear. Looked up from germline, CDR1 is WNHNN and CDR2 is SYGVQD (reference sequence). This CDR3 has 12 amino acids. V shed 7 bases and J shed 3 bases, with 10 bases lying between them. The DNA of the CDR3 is TGCGCCAGCATCCTCCCCGACTACGAGCAGTACTTC. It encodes CASILPDYEQYF.

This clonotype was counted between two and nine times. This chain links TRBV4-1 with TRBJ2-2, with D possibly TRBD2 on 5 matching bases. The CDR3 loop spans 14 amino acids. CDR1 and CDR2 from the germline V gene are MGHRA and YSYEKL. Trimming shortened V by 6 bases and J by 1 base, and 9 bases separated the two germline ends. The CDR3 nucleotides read TGCGCCAGCAGTTTCGGGGAGAACACCGGGGAGCTGTTTTTT. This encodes CASSFGENTGELFF.

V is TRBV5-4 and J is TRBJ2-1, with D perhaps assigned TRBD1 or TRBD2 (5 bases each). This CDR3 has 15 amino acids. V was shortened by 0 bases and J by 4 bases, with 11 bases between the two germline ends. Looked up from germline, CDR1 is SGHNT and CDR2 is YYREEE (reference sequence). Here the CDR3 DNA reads TGTGCCAGCAGCTTGGGAGGGGCTTGGTACAATGAGCAGTTCTTC. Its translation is CASSLGGAWYNEQFF.

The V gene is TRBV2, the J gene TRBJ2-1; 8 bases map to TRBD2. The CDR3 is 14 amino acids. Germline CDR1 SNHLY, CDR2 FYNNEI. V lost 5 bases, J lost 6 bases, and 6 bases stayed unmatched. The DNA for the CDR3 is TGTGCCAGCAGTCGCGGGGGGACGAGCAATGAGCAGTTCTTC. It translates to CASSRGGTSNEQFF.

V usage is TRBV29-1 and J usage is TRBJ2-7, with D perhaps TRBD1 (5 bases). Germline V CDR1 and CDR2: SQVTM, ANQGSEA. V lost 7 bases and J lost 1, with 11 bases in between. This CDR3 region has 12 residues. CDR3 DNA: TGCAGCGCCCGGACACTTTCCTACGAGCAGTACTTC. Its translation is CSARTLSYEQYF.

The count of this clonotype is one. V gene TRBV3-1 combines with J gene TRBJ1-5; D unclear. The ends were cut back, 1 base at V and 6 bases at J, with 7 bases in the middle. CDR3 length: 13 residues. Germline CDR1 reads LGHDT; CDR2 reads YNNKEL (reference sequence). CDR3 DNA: TGTGCCAGCAGCCAAGTAGATGGTCAGCCCCAGCATTTT. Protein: CASSQVDGQPQHF.

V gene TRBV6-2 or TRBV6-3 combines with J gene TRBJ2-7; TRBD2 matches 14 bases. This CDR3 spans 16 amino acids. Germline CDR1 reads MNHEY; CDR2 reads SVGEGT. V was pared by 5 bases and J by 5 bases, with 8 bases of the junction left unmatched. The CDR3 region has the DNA TGTGCCAGCAGTCCACGACTAGCGGGAGGGCCTAACGAGCAGTACTTC. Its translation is CASSPRLAGGPNEQYF.

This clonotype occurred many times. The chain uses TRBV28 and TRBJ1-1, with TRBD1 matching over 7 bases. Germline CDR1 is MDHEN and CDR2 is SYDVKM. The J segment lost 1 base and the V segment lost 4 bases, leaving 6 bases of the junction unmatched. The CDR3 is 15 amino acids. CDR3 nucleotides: TGTGCCAGCAGTTCTCCCGGACAGGAGAACACTGAAGCTTTCTTT. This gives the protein CASSSPGQENTEAFF.

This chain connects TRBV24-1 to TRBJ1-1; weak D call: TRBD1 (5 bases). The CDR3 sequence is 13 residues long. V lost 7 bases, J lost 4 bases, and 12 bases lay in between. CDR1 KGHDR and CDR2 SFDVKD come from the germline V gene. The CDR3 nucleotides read TGTGCCACCAGGCGGGACGGAACCACTGAAGCTTTCTTT. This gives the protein CATRRDGTTEAFF.

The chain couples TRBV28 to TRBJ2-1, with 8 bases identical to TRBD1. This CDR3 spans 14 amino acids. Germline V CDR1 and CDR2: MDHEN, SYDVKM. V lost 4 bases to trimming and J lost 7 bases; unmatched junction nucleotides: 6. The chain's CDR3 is CASSSPGGGNEQFF. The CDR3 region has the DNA TGTGCCAGCAGTTCCCCAGGGGGCGGAAATGAGCAGTTCTTC.

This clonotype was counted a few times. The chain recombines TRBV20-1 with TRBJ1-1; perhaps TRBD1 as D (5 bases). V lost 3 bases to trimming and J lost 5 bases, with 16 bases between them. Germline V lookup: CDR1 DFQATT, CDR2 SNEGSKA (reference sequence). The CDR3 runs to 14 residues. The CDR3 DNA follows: TGCAGTGCTAGTATGGGCTTGTGGGGGACTGAAGCTTTCTTT. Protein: CSASMGLWGTEAFF.

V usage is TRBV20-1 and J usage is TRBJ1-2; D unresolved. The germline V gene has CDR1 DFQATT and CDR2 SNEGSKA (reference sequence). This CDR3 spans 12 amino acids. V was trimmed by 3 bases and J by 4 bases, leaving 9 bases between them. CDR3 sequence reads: CSASVGIYGYTF. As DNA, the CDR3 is TGCAGTGCTAGTGTGGGGATCTATGGCTACACCTTC.

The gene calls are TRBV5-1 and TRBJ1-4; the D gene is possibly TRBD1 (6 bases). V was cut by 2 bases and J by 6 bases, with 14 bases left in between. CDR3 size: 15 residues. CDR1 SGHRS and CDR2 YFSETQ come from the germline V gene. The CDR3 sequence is CASSLQGGSYEKLFF. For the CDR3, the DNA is TGCGCCAGCAGCTTACAAGGGGGGAGCTATGAAAAACTGTTTTTT. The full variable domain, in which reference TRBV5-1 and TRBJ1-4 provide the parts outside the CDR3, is KAGVTQTPRYLIKTRGQQVTLSCSPISGHRSVSWYQQTPGQGLQFLFEYFSETQRNKGNFPGRFSGRQFSNSRSEMNVSTLELGDSALYLCASSLQGGSYEKLFFGSGTQLSVL.

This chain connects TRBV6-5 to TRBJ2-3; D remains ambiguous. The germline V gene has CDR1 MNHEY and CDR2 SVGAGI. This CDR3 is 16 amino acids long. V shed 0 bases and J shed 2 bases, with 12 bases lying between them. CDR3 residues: CASSYSRTDYTDTQYF. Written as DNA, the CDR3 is TGTGCCAGCAGTTACTCGAGGACGGATTACACAGATACGCAGTATTTT.